The 14 T cell receptor beta chains below come from one sample, sequenced in a study of shared clonotypes between healthy human individuals. Repertoires were generated with immunoSEQ multiplex PCR, while TCRdb's copy carries only in-frame clones and drops some. The sample includes some 1,400,000 clones, around 97% of them seen just once. Sample: naive CD4+ T cells sorted from blood. Subset reported: CD45RA+ positively selected. The source is a man aged 30 to 39 in good health.

The V gene is TRBV18, the J gene TRBJ2-2; the D is unclear. Germline loops: CDR1 KGHSH, CDR2 LQKENI. V was clipped by 1 base and J by 0 bases, with 9 bases between them. The CDR3 runs 16 residues. Here the CDR3 DNA reads TGTGCCAGCTCACCACGGGCTCCGGCGAACACCGGGGAGCTGTTTTTT. Its protein product is CASSPRAPANTGELFF.

V and J are TRBV20-1 and TRBJ1-2; D remains ambiguous. The germline CDR1 and CDR2 sequences are DFQATT and SNEGSKA (reference sequence). CDR3 size: 9 residues. CDR3 sequence reads: CSLSEGYTF. For the CDR3, the DNA is TGCAGCTTATCGGAGGGCTACACCTTC.

On this clone: The same CDR3 also results from other DNA sequences found in this sample. This chain's CDR3 is CASSFAGEETQYF. CDR3 in DNA: TGCGCCAGCAGCTTTGCGGGAGAAGAGACCCAGTACTTC. This chain uses TRBV5-1 with TRBJ2-5, with 7 bases matching TRBD2. The CDR3 runs 13 residues. V lost 2 bases and J lost 3; bases outside the gene matches: 1. The germline V gene has CDR1 SGHRS and CDR2 YFSETQ.

The chain has TRBV7-3 and TRBJ2-3, with 8 bases that match TRBD1. The CDR3 consists of 16 residues. The germline gives CDR1 SGHTA, CDR2 FQGTGA. V lost 2 bases, J lost 4 bases, and 8 bases stayed unmatched. CDR3 coding DNA: TGTGCCAGCAGCTTAGGACAGGGTCTTGCATCAGATACGCAGTATTTT. Translation: CASSLGQGLASDTQYF.

The chain uses TRBV27 and TRBJ2-7; D is unclear. The CDR3 is 12 amino acids. The V and J ends lost 5 bases and 6 bases respectively, with 11 bases between them. Germline V CDR1 and CDR2: MNHEY, SMNVEV (reference sequence). CDR3 residues: CASSTQSGEQYF. The CDR3, as DNA: TGTGCCAGCAGTACCCAATCTGGCGAGCAGTACTTC.

This chain links TRBV5-6 with TRBJ2-2, with 8 bases fitting TRBD2. The germline CDR1 and CDR2 sequences are SGHDT and YYEEEE. The CDR3 has 16 amino acids. V was pared by 7 bases and J by 4 bases, with 12 bases of the junction left unmatched. Written as DNA, the CDR3 is TGTGCCAGCCTAAAAGGGAGTAGCGGGATCACCGGGGAGCTGTTTTTT. Protein product: CASLKGSSGITGELFF. Drawing the rest from reference TRBV5-6 and TRBJ2-2, the complete variable domain is DAGVTQSPTHLIKTRGQQVTLRCSPKSGHDTVSWYQQALGQGPQFIFQYYEEEERQRGNFPDRFSGHQFPNYSSELNVNALLLGDSALYLCASLKGSSGITGELFFGEGSRLTVL.

The CDR3 loop is CASSMGGSLNQPQHF. The CDR3 DNA reads as TGTGCCAGTAGTATGGGGGGGTCCCTTAATCAGCCCCAGCATTTT. The rearrangement links TRBV19 to TRBJ1-5, with a weak D call TRBD1 (5 bases). The CDR3 is 15 amino acids. The V gene lost 3 bases and the J gene lost 4 bases, with 13 bases spanning the gap. CDR1 is LNHDA and CDR2 is SQIVND in the germline V gene (reference sequence).

V gene TRBV19 combines with J gene TRBJ1-4, with a tentative D call TRBD1 (5 bases). The CDR3 totals 14 residues. The germline CDR1 and CDR2 sequences are LNHDA and SQIVND (reference sequence). V was shortened by 3 bases and J by 4 bases, with 9 bases between the two germline ends. In DNA form, the CDR3 reads TGTGCCAGTAGTATCCGGGGCCGTAATGAAAAACTGTTTTTT. It is translated as CASSIRGRNEKLFF.

The chain is built from TRBV28 and TRBJ2-3; D is possibly TRBD2 (5 bases). With 4 bases removed from V and 0 bases from J, the gap between germline ends came to 20 bases. CDR1 MDHEN and CDR2 SYDVKM come from the germline V gene. This CDR3 region has 18 residues. CDR3 DNA sequence: TGTGCCAGCAGTTCCGGCGGCGGGCTAGCAACGAGCACAGATACGCAGTATTTT. Encoded protein: CASSSGGGLATSTDTQYF.

The chain recombines TRBV5-1 with TRBJ2-3; D remains ambiguous. V shed 1 base and J shed 0 bases, with 9 bases lying between them. The CDR3 consists of 15 residues. In germline, CDR1 is SGHRS, CDR2 YFSETQ. This CDR3 is CASSLFAQSTDTQYF. DNA for the CDR3: TGCGCCAGCAGCTTGTTTGCACAAAGCACAGATACGCAGTATTTT.

The chain recombines TRBV5-1 with TRBJ2-2; tentatively, D is TRBD1 (5 bases). CDR1 and CDR2 from the germline V gene are SGHRS and YFSETQ. V was clipped by 5 bases and J by 3 bases, with 17 bases between them. There are 16 residues in the CDR3. CDR3 sequence reads: CASRDPGAQYTGELFF. The CDR3 DNA sequence: TGCGCCAGCAGAGACCCTGGGGCCCAGTACACCGGGGAGCTGTTTTTT. The complete variable domain, with remaining parts taken from reference TRBV5-1 and TRBJ2-2, reads KAGVTQTPRYLIKTRGQQVTLSCSPISGHRSVSWYQQTPGQGLQFLFEYFSETQRNKGNFPGRFSGRQFSNSRSEMNVSTLELGDSALYLCASRDPGAQYTGELFFGEGSRLTVL.

Concerning this clone itself: In the same sample, other DNA sequences code for this CDR3. The V gene is TRBV7-2, the J gene TRBJ2-7, with unresolved D. CDR1 and CDR2 (germline): SGHTA, FQGNSA. The CDR3 consists of 13 residues. V was clipped by 6 bases and J by 0 bases, with 9 bases between them. DNA for the CDR3: TGTGCCAGCAGTTGGACGGACTCCTACGAGCAGTACTTC. This gives the protein CASSWTDSYEQYF.

CDR3 amino acids: CASSVSGGNTDTQYF. The CDR3, as DNA: TGTGCCAGCAGCGTATCGGGTGGAAACACAGATACGCAGTATTTT. V is TRBV9 and J is TRBJ2-3, with D unclear. Germline values: CDR1 SGDLS, CDR2 YYNGEE. The germline V and J ends were trimmed by 1 base and 2 bases, with 11 bases remaining between them. This CDR3 has 15 residues.

The chain has TRBV6-1 and TRBJ2-7; TRBD2 matches at 11 bases. The germline CDR1 and CDR2 sequences are MNHNS and SASEGT. This CDR3 has 15 residues. Trimming removed 6 bases from V and 5 bases from J; junction bases left unmatched: 9. The CDR3 is CASRVTSGIENEQYF. The CDR3, as DNA: TGTGCCAGCAGAGTGACTAGCGGGATAGAGAACGAGCAGTACTTC.